What follows are 26 T cell receptor beta chains derived from one specimen sequenced in a study of blood T cell repertoires in COVID-19. Produced via immunoSEQ multiplex PCR; TCRdb's table is partial and in-frame only. The sample carries over 250,000 clones, about 81% recorded once. The sequenced material came from PBMCs or T cells enriched from blood (not recorded which). Every receptor here comes from a man aged 25 to 45 with acute COVID-19.

The V call is TRBV7-7, the J call TRBJ2-1, with 13 bases matching TRBD2. From germline, CDR1 is SSHAT and CDR2 FNYEAQ (reference sequence). V trimming: 5 bases; J trimming: 6 bases; junction bases outside the gene matches: 10. The CDR3 has 17 amino acids. The CDR3 sequence: CASSPHQTSGGTNEQFF. CDR3 bases: TGTGCCAGCAGCCCACACCAGACTAGCGGGGGGACCAATGAGCAGTTCTTC.

The V call is TRBV29-1, the J call TRBJ1-2; unclear D gene. The CDR3 has 17 residues. The V and J ends lost 4 bases and 8 bases respectively, with 29 bases between them. Germline assignment: CDR1 SQVTM and CDR2 ANQGSEA. As DNA, the CDR3 is TGCAGCGTTGTAAAATGGGAGCGCCAGCCAACTATGAAGGGCTACACCTTC. This sequence encodes CSVVKWERQPTMKGYTF.

This sequence joins TRBV28 and TRBJ2-5, with D uncertain. The CDR3 sequence is 14 residues long. Germline lookup yields CDR1 MDHEN and CDR2 SYDVKM. Trimming left V 2 bases short and J 2 bases short, with 9 bases between. The CDR3 DNA is TGTGCCAGCAGTTTACCCGTCGGGCAAGAGACCCAGTACTTC. Residues: CASSLPVGQETQYF.

This clone was counted ten times or more. The chain employs TRBV5-6 and TRBJ1-1; 8 bases map to TRBD1. J gave up 4 bases and V 6 bases, and 5 bases lay outside the gene matches. Germline CDR1 SGHDT, CDR2 YYEEEE. The CDR3 runs 13 residues. CDR3 protein: CASIYGQGTEAFF. CDR3 DNA: TGTGCCAGCATCTACGGACAGGGCACTGAAGCTTTCTTT.

This chain uses TRBV5-4 with TRBJ2-5; the D gene is possibly TRBD1 (7 bases). Germline V gene lookup returns CDR1 SGHNT and CDR2 YYREEE (reference sequence). The CDR3 is made up of 15 amino acids. Trimming shortened V by 4 bases and J by 1 base, and 14 bases separated the two germline ends. CDR3 amino acids: CASSPQQGGQETQYF. The CDR3 DNA reads TGTGCCAGCAGCCCGCAGCAGGGGGGCCAAGAGACCCAGTACTTC.

The genes are TRBV6-5 and TRBJ2-7, with TRBD2 matching 9 bases. V trimming: 6 bases; J trimming: 0 bases; junction bases outside the gene matches: 6. Germline V CDR1 and CDR2: MNHEY, SVGAGI. The CDR3 consists of 15 residues. The CDR3 bases are TGTGCCAGCAGGTCTCTAGCGGGAAGCTCCTACGAGCAGTACGTC. It yields the protein CASRSLAGSSYEQYV.

The chain couples TRBV29-1 to TRBJ2-2, with 10 bases matching TRBD1. This CDR3 has 15 amino acids. The germline gives CDR1 SQVTM, CDR2 ANQGSEA. Germline trimming cut 4 bases from V and 5 bases from J; bases unmatched to any gene: 7. The CDR3 sequence is CSVVGDRGGTGELFF. In DNA form, the CDR3 reads TGCAGCGTTGTGGGGGACAGGGGAGGGACCGGGGAGCTGTTTTTT.

The rearrangement uses TRBV27 and TRBJ1-1; possibly TRBD1 for D (5 bases). This CDR3 comprises 14 residues. CDR1 MNHEY and CDR2 SMNVEV come from the germline V gene (reference sequence). V was shortened by 7 bases and J by 4 bases, with 16 bases between the two germline ends. DNA for the CDR3: TGTGCCAGCAACCTTGACAGAGCGAGCACTGAAGCTTTCTTT. This codes for CASNLDRASTEAFF.

Concerning this clone: Other DNA sequences in this specimen translate into the identical CDR3. This chain joins TRBV25-1 and TRBJ2-6; maybe TRBD2 (6 bases). The ends were cut back, 3 bases at V and 3 bases at J, with 9 bases in the middle. The CDR3 is made up of 15 amino acids. The germline CDR1 and CDR2 sequences are MGHDK and SYGVNS. Here the CDR3 reads CASSEGGVGANVLTF. DNA for the CDR3: TGTGCCAGCAGTGAGGGGGGAGTTGGGGCCAACGTCCTGACTTTC.

This sequence joins TRBV5-4 and TRBJ2-3, with TRBD1 as a possible D gene (5 bases). The ends were cut back, 0 bases at V and 2 bases at J, with 13 bases in the middle. This CDR3 spans 16 amino acids. CDR1 and CDR2 from the germline V gene are SGHNT and YYREEE (reference sequence). The CDR3 loop reads CASSLGGRALTDTQYF. In DNA form, the CDR3 reads TGTGCCAGCAGCTTGGGGGGCAGGGCGCTCACAGATACGCAGTATTTT.

This rearrangement joins TRBV24-1 to TRBJ1-2; D perhaps matches TRBD1 (5 bases). The CDR3 consists of 13 residues. V shed 4 bases and J shed 4 bases, with 9 bases lying between them. Per germline, CDR1 KGHDR and CDR2 SFDVKD. Written as DNA, the CDR3 is TGTGCCACCAGTGAAACTGACAGCTATGGCTACACCTTC. This translates into CATSETDSYGYTF.

The CDR3: CASTPGGGIAGELFF. CDR3 DNA: TGTGCCAGCACACCGGGGGGGGGCATCGCCGGGGAGCTGTTTTTT. The J gene is TRBJ2-2, the V gene TRBV9; the match to TRBD2 covers 8 bases. Germline values: CDR1 SGDLS, CDR2 YYNGEE. This CDR3 is 15 amino acids long. The ends lost 6 bases at V and 6 bases at J; junction bases unmatched: 10.

This chain joins TRBV11-3 and TRBJ2-2; D perhaps matches TRBD1 (6 bases). Between the trimmed V and J ends, which lost 2 bases and 10 bases, there was a span of 14 bases. CDR1 and CDR2 from the germline V gene are SGHNT and YENEEA. The CDR3 consists of 14 residues. The CDR3 DNA reads TGTGCCAGCAGCTTAAGCAGGGGCGAGAAGGAGCTGTTTTTT. It is translated as CASSLSRGEKELFF. The complete variable domain, with remaining parts taken from reference TRBV11-3 and TRBJ2-2, reads EAGVVQSPRYKIIEKKQPVAFWCNPISGHNTLYWYLQNLGQGPELLIRYENEEAVDDSQLPKDRFSAERLKGVDSTLKIQPAELGDSAVYLCASSLSRGEKELFFGEGSRLTVL.

This clone was recorded a few times. This sequence joins TRBV13 and TRBJ1-5, with TRBD1 as a possible D gene (6 bases). Per the germline V gene, CDR1 is PRHDT and CDR2 is FYEKMQ (reference sequence). V lost 4 bases, J lost 6 bases, and 7 bases lay in between. This CDR3 contains 12 residues. CDR3 sequence (DNA): TGTGCCAGCAGCTCCAGGGGTCAGCCCCAGCATTTT. Its protein product is CASSSRGQPQHF.

The V and J genes are TRBV7-2 and TRBJ1-5; D unresolved. The CDR3 is 13 amino acids. V dropped 5 bases and J dropped 4 bases, with 9 bases sitting between them. Germline CDR1 SGHTA, CDR2 FQGNSA. CDR3 DNA: TGTGCCAGCAGCATACAACAGAATCAGCCCCAGCATTTT. This gives the protein CASSIQQNQPQHF.

This chain connects TRBV7-9 to TRBJ2-5; TRBD2 is a possible D gene (5 bases). Germline V gives CDR1 SEHNR, CDR2 FQNEAQ (reference sequence). The V end lost 6 bases, the J end lost 4 bases, and 21 bases lay between the germline ends. The CDR3 has 16 amino acids. CDR3 amino acids: CASRRASTPEGETQYF. CDR3 DNA: TGTGCCAGCAGGAGAGCCTCCACACCTGAGGGAGAGACCCAGTACTTC.

In DNA, the CDR3 is TGTGCCAGCAGTTTATCCACTGCCTCCGAGCAGTACGTC. It encodes CASSLSTASEQYV. This chain uses TRBV28 with TRBJ2-7; no definite D call. CDR1 MDHEN and CDR2 SYDVKM come from the germline V gene. This CDR3 spans 13 amino acids. V was cut by 1 base and J by 6 bases, with 10 bases left in between.

The gene calls are TRBV6-5 and TRBJ1-5, with a possible D match to TRBD1 (6 bases). The CDR3 has 13 amino acids. Trimming took 4 bases from V and 5 from J, leaving 9 bases between them. Germline V gene sequence: CDR1 MNHEY, CDR2 SVGAGI. The CDR3 reads CASSSQGYQPQHF. CDR3 in DNA: TGTGCCAGCAGTTCTCAGGGGTATCAGCCCCAGCATTTT.

V usage is TRBV6-5 and J usage is TRBJ2-7; D not certain. The CDR3 totals 15 residues. With 6 bases removed from V and 2 bases from J, the gap between germline ends came to 17 bases. From germline, CDR1 is MNHEY and CDR2 SVGAGI. CDR3 in DNA: TGTGCCAGCAGCTGGTCCCCAGGCGCGACCTACGAGCAGTACGTC. It is translated as CASSWSPGATYEQYV.

DNA of the CDR3: TGTGCCACCAGCAGAGTATGGTCCGCCGGAGGGGGCAATCAGCCCCAGCATTTT. The encoded protein is CATSRVWSAGGGNQPQHF. The V gene is TRBV15, the J gene TRBJ1-5, with D tentatively TRBD1 (5 bases). Germline V gene sequence: CDR1 LNHNV, CDR2 YYDKDF (reference sequence). Trimming removed 1 base at V and 2 bases at J, with 18 bases between. The CDR3 is made up of 18 amino acids.

This clone is a singleton in its sample. The genes are TRBV10-3 and TRBJ1-5; the D gene is possibly TRBD1 (5 bases). V gave up 10 bases and J gave up 3 bases, with 22 bases separating them. The CDR3 sequence is 16 residues long. Germline V CDR1 and CDR2: ENHRY, SYGVKD. The CDR3 nucleotides read TGTGCCACCAGGGACGATCGGGGAGTTATCAATCAGCCCCAGCATTTT. Translated, it gives CATRDDRGVINQPQHF.

This chain connects TRBV6-5 to TRBJ2-2; D is perhaps TRBD1 (6 bases). Germline V gene sequence: CDR1 MNHEY, CDR2 SVGAGI. The CDR3 runs to 15 residues. Trimming stripped 11 bases from V and 5 bases from J, with 21 bases between. CDR3 sequence reads: CACKNTGFGTGELFF. CDR3 coding DNA: TGTGCCTGCAAGAACACAGGGTTCGGGACCGGGGAGCTGTTTTTT.

The CDR3 sequence: CATSDWGLGSYEQYV. Written as DNA, the CDR3 is TGTGCCACCAGTGATTGGGGCCTGGGCTCCTACGAGCAGTACGTC. The V call is TRBV24-1, the J call TRBJ2-7, with D possibly matching TRBD1 (5 bases). The length of the CDR3 is 15 residues. In germline, CDR1 is KGHDR, CDR2 SFDVKD. The V and J ends lost 2 bases and 0 bases respectively, with 10 bases between them.

This clone was picked up a small number of times. The rearrangement joins TRBV4-1 to TRBJ2-2, with D perhaps TRBD2 (6 bases). The CDR3 has 14 residues. V dropped 2 bases and J dropped 6 bases, with 10 bases sitting between them. The V gene's germline CDR1 is MGHRA and CDR2 YSYEKL. CDR3 protein: CASSQQLAAGELFF. CDR3 bases: TGCGCCAGCAGCCAACAACTAGCCGCCGGGGAGCTGTTTTTT.

The chain employs TRBV4-1 and TRBJ1-5; no reliable D call. CDR3 length: 15 residues. CDR1 and CDR2 (germline): MGHRA, YSYEKL. V lost 1 base and J 5 bases, leaving 12 bases between the germline ends. The CDR3 loop reads CASSQVAGSDQPQHF. The CDR3 DNA reads TGCGCCAGCAGCCAAGTTGCGGGGAGCGATCAGCCCCAGCATTTT.

Details on this clone: One end of the junction fails to match germline, which may point to a read error. The chain combines TRBV12-3 or TRBV12-4 with TRBJ2-1; 11 bases align to TRBD2. The CDR3 runs 11 residues. The CDR3 nucleotides read TGTGCCAGCAGTCTAGCGGGAGGCCTGTTCTTC. Amino acids: CASSLAGGLFF.